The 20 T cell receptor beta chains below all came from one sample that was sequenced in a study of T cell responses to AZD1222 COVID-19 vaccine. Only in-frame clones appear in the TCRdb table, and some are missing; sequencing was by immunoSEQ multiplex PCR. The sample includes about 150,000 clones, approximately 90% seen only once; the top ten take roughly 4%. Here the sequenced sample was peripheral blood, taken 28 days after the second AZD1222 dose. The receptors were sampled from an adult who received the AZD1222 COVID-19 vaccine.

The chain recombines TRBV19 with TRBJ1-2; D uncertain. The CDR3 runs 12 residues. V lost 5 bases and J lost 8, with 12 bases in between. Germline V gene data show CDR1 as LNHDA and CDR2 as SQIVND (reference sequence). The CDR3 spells CASSRREYGYTF. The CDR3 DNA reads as TGTGCCAGTAGTCGACGGGAATACGGCTACACCTTC.

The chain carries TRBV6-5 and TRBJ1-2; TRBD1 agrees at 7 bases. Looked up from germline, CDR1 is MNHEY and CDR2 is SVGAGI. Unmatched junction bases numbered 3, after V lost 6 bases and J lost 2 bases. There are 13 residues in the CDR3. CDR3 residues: CASRSRGNYGYTF. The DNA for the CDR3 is TGTGCCAGCAGAAGCAGGGGGAACTATGGCTACACCTTC.

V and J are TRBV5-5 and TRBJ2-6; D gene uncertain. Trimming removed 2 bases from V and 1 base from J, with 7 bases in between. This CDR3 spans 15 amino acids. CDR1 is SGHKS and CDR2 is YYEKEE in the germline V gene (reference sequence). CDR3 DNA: TGTGCCAGCAGCTTAGGGTTTTCTGGGGCCAACGTCCTGACTTTC. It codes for CASSLGFSGANVLTF.

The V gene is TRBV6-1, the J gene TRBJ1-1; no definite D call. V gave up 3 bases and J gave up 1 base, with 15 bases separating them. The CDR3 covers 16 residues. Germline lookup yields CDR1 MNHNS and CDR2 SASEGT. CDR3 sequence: CASSDFWARGNTEAFF. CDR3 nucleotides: TGTGCCAGCAGTGATTTTTGGGCGCGGGGGAACACTGAAGCTTTCTTT.

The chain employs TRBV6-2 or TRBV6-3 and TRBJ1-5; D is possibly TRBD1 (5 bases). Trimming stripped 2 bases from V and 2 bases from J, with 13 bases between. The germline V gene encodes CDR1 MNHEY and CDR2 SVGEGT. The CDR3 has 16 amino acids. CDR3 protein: CASSYDSLHGNQPQHF. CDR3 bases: TGTGCCAGCAGTTACGACAGCTTGCATGGCAATCAGCCCCAGCATTTT.

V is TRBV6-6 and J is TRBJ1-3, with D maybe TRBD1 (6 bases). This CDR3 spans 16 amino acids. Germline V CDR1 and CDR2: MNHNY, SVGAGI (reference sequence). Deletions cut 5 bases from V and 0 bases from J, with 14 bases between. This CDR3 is CASSHGTQHSGNTIYF. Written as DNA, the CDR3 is TGTGCCAGCAGTCACGGGACACAGCACTCTGGAAACACCATATATTTT.

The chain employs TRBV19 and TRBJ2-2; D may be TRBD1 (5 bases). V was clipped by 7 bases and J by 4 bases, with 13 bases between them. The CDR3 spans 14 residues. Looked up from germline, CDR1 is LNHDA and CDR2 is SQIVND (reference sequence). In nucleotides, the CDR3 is TGTGCCAGTACCAGGGTGAGAGGCACCGGGGAGCTGTTTTTT. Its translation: CASTRVRGTGELFF.

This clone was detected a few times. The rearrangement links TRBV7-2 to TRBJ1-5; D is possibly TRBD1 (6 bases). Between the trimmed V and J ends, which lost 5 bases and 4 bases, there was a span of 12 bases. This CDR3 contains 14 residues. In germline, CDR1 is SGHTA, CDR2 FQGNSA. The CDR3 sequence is CASSPTGLNQPQHF. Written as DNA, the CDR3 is TGTGCCAGCAGCCCTACAGGGTTGAATCAGCCCCAGCATTTT.

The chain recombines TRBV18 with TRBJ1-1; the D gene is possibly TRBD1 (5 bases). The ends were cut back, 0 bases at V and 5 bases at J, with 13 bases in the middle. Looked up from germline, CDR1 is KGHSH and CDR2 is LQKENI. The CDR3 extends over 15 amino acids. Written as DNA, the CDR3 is TGTGCCAGCTCACCACCACCCGGGGGAAGAACTGAAGCTTTCTTT. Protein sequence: CASSPPPGGRTEAFF.

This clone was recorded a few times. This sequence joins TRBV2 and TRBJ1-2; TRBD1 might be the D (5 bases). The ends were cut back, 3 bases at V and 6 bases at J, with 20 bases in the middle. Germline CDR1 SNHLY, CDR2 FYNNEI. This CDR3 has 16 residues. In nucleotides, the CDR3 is TGTGCCAGCAGTGATATTAGGGGATTGGGGCGAGATGGCTACACCTTC. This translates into CASSDIRGLGRDGYTF.

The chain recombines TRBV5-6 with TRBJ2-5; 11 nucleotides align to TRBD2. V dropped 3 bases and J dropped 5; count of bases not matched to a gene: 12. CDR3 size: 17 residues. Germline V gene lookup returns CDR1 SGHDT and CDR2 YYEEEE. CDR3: CASSSTSGTIQGETQYF. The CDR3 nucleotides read TGTGCCAGCAGCTCGACTAGCGGGACTATTCAGGGGGAGACCCAGTACTTC.

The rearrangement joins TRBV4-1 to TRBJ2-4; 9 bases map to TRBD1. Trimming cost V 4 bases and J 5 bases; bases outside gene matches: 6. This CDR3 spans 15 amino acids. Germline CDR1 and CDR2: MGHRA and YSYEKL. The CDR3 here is CASSRGQGLENIQYF. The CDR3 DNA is TGCGCCAGCAGCCGGGGACAGGGCTTAGAAAACATTCAGTACTTC.

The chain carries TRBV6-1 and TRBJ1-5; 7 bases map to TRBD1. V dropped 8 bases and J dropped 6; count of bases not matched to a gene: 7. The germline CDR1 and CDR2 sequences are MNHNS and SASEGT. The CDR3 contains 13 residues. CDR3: CASVQGVGQPQHF. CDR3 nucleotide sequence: TGTGCCAGCGTCCAGGGGGTAGGTCAGCCCCAGCATTTT.

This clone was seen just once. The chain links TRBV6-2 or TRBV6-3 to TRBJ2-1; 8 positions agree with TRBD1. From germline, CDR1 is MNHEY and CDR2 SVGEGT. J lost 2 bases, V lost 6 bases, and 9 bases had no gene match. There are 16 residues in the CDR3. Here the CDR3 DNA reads TGTGCCAGCAGCCACCGGACAGGGCGGCCCTACAATGAGCAGTTCTTC. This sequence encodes CASSHRTGRPYNEQFF.

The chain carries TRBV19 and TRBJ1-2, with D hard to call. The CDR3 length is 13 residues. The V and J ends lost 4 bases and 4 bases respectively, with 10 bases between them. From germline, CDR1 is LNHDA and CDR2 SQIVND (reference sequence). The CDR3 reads CASSTRGPYGYTF. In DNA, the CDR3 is TGTGCCAGTAGTACCCGGGGTCCCTATGGCTACACCTTC. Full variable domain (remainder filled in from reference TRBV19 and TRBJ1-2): DGGITQSPKYLFRKEGQNVTLSCEQNLNHDAMYWYRQDPGQGLRLIYYSQIVNDFQKGDIAEGYSVSREKKESFPLTVTSAQKNPTAFYLCASSTRGPYGYTFGSGTRLTVV.

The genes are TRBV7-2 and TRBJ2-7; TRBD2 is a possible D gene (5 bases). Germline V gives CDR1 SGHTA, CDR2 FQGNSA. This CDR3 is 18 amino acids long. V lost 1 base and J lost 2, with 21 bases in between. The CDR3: CASSLVLASSGVPYEQYF. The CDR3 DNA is TGTGCCAGCAGCTTAGTCTTAGCCTCATCCGGGGTCCCCTACGAGCAGTACTTC.

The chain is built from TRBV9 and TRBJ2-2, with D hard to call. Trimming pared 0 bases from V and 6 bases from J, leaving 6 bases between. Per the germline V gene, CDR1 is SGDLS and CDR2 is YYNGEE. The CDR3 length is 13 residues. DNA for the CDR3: TGTGCCAGCAGCGTAGCTGACGCCGGGGAGCTGTTTTTT. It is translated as CASSVADAGELFF.

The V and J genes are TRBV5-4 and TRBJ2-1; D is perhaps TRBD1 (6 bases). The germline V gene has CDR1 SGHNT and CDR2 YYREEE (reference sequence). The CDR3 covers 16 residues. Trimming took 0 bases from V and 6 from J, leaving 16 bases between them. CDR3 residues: CASSLGQLRGGNEQFF. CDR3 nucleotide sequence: TGTGCCAGCAGCTTGGGACAGCTCAGAGGGGGCAATGAGCAGTTCTTC. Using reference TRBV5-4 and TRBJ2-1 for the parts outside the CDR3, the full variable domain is ETGVTQSPTHLIKTRGQQVTLRCSSQSGHNTVSWYQQALGQGPQFIFQYYREEENGRGNFPPRFSGLQFPNYSSELNVNALELDDSALYLCASSLGQLRGGNEQFFGPGTRLTVL.

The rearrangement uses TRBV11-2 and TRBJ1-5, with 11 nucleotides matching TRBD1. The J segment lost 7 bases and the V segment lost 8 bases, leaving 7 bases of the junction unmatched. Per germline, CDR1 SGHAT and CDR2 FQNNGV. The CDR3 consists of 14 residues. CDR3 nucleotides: TGTGCCAGCTCCTCCGGGACAGGGGGACAGCCCCAGCATTTT. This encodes CASSSGTGGQPQHF.

The CDR3 nucleotides read TGTGCCAGCTCACCACCTTCAGGGGGGCTTGCGTACGAGCAGTACTTC. The encoded protein is CASSPPSGGLAYEQYF. The chain carries TRBV18 and TRBJ2-7; possibly TRBD1 for D (7 bases). Deletions cut 0 bases from V and 4 bases from J, with 16 bases between. This CDR3 region has 16 residues. Per the germline V gene, CDR1 is KGHSH and CDR2 is LQKENI.